What follows describes a single T cell receptor beta chain. This sample was taken from a study of blood T cell repertoires in COVID-19. Turning to the study itself: Specimens from acute and convalescent COVID-19 originated in the United States, Italy and Spain. Nucleic acid was either cDNA or gDNA, and it came from T cells, B-cell-depleted T cells, or PBMCs.

Sequencing was performed with immunoSEQ multiplex PCR; in TCRdb, only in-frame clones are kept and a portion is missing. Of roughly 100,000 clones listed, around four fifths were seen once; the top ten hold roughly 19%. The V gene lost 6 bases and the J gene lost 5 bases, with 10 bases spanning the gap. Germline lookup yields CDR1 SGHTA and CDR2 FQGNSA. This CDR3 has 13 amino acids. The V gene is TRBV7-2, the J gene TRBJ2-2; TRBD1 might be the D (5 bases). Sequencing was performed on peripheral blood. The origin of this receptor is a woman aged 70-85 years with acute or convalescent COVID-19. The CDR3 region has the DNA TGTGCCAGCAGGGGCTCAGGGACCGGGGAGCTGTTTTTT. Translated, it gives CASRGSGTGELFF.